The present T cell receptor (beta chain) was sequenced within a study of blood T cell repertoires in COVID-19. Study context: The origin of the acute and convalescent COVID-19 samples was the United States, Italy and Spain. T cells, B-cell-depleted T cells, or PBMCs provided the cDNA or gDNA that served as material.

CDR3 length: 13 residues. Trimming took 5 bases from V and 5 from J, leaving 13 bases between them. The germline gives CDR1 SGHNT, CDR2 YYREEE (reference sequence). Original processing methods: Counts of nucleated cells, estimated from reference gene primer amplification, were obtained. Method: immunoSEQ multiplex PCR; TCRdb's copy keeps in-frame clones and lacks some. V and J calls and clone size come straight from that table; D and trimming were deduced from the DNA. The sample includes fewer than 60,000 clones, roughly four fifths of them seen just once. The V call is TRBV5-4, the J call TRBJ1-1; tentative D call: TRBD1 (5 bases). This clonotype was sampled from a man in his sixties with acute or convalescent COVID-19. Input material: peripheral blood. The CDR3 nucleotides read TGTGCCAGCAGTACAGGCAGGAATACTGAAGCTTTCTTT. It yields the protein CASSTGRNTEAFF. Supplemented by reference TRBV5-4 and TRBJ1-1, the full variable domain reads ETGVTQSPTHLIKTRGQQVTLRCSSQSGHNTVSWYQQALGQGPQFIFQYYREEENGRGNFPPRFSGLQFPNYSSELNVNALELDDSALYLCASSTGRNTEAFFGQGTRLTVV.